This TCR beta chain was captured in a study of cytomegalovirus exposure and HLA in healthy donors. For the study at large: Unique TCRs numbering around 85 million, obtained from HLA-typed donors, made up an early data release. Study-level points and caveats: In a later analysis, an Asian-associated ancestry cluster reportedly showed fewer N-insertions than the roughly 730-donor mean. TCR association rates varied by HLA locus in a later analysis, with DRB1 highest and HLA-C lowest.

The PCR made use of 60 Vbeta and 13 Jbeta primers. In the source study's methods: A later analysis tallied approximately 80 million unique TCR beta chains, about 11 million of them shared. Only in-frame clones appear in the TCRdb table, and some are missing; sequencing was by immunoSEQ multiplex PCR. V, J and clone size are taken as reported in that table, and D and trimming were inferred from the DNA itself. The sample includes some 150,000 clones, 70% to 85% of them seen just once. Concerning this clone: What it binds is unknown.

The germline V gene encodes CDR1 SGHTA and CDR2 FQGNSA. The CDR3 has 16 amino acids. With 0 bases removed from V and 2 bases from J, the gap between germline ends came to 11 bases. This chain joins TRBV7-2 and TRBJ2-4; D is possibly TRBD2 (5 bases). The sequence came from a man in his forties in good health and CMV-seropositive. Source material: PBMCs. As DNA, the CDR3 is TGTGCCAGCAGCTTAGCCCGGGGTTCGACCAAAAACATTCAGTACTTC. Translating gives CASSLARGSTKNIQYF.